The rows below give T cell receptor beta chains drawn from one sample of a study of CD8 T cells in ankylosing spondylitis. One entry per CDR3 protein results from TCRdb running MiXCR on the 5' RACE reads. The table lists roughly 60,000 distinct CDR3 sequences, 6.2% of them singletons. The sequenced sample was synovial fluid, either unsorted or a sorted T cell fraction (not recorded which). These TCRs come from a male donor with ankylosing spondylitis. CDR3s include the opening cysteine and the closing phenylalanine or tryptophan. The D gene is left open where the match is weak. Expanded clones get a size class; other rows say once, few or many, or leave the size out.

cdr3_length j_call v_call clone_size d_call cdr3_aa cdr3_nt
13 TRBJ1-6 TRBV20-1 few TRBD1 CSAEGAGNSPLHF TGCAGTGCAGAGGGGGCTGGTAATTCACCCCTCCACTTT
16 TRBJ2-2 TRBV5-6 many NA CASSLTVRSNTGELFF TGTGCCAGCAGCTTGACCGTTAGGTCCAACACCGGGGAGCTGTTTTTT
13 TRBJ1-5 TRBV12-3/TRBV12-4 many NA CASSFGRGQPQHF TGTGCCAGCAGCTTCGGGAGGGGTCAGCCCCAGCATTTT
14 TRBJ2-3 TRBV20-1 many TRBD2 CSARVAGAPDTQYF TGCAGTGCTAGAGTAGCGGGAGCCCCAGATACGCAGTATTTT
13 TRBJ1-2 TRBV7-2 few NA CASSWKGGSGYTF TGTGCCAGCAGCTGGAAGGGGGGAAGTGGCTACACCTTC
14 TRBJ2-7 TRBV10-3 many TRBD1 CAINSARGKDEQYF TGTGCCATCAATTCAGCCAGGGGGAAGGACGAGCAGTACTTC
14 TRBJ2-7 TRBV7-2 few TRBD2 CASSLSGGGYEQYF TGTGCCAGCAGCTTGTCCGGGGGGGGCTACGAGCAGTACTTC
14 TRBJ1-2 TRBV15 NA NA CATSRGYRDYGYTF TGTGCCACCAGCAGAGGTTACAGGGACTATGGCTACACCTTC
16 TRBJ2-3 TRBV4-1 NA NA CASSQDVTHAPDTQYF TGCGCCAGCAGCCAAGACGTGACCCACGCTCCAGATACGCAGTATTTT
18 TRBJ1-6 TRBV4-2 few TRBD1 CASSQELGGEMYNSPLHF TGTGCCAGCAGCCAAGAGTTAGGGGGCGAAATGTATAATTCACCCCTCCACTTT
14 TRBJ2-5 TRBV29-1 many NA CSVEKRGNQETQYF TGCAGCGTTGAGAAGAGAGGCAACCAAGAGACCCAGTACTTC
13 TRBJ1-3 TRBV20-1 many TRBD1 CSAPDRAGNTIYF TGCAGTGCTCCTGACAGGGCTGGAAACACCATATATTTT
15 TRBJ2-1 TRBV28 few NA CATRVSSGSYNEQFF TGTGCCACCCGGGTCTCATCGGGCTCCTACAATGAGCAGTTCTTC
14 TRBJ2-4 TRBV7-9 many TRBD1 CASTPDRVQNIQYF TGTGCCAGCACCCCCGACAGGGTCCAAAACATTCAGTACTTC
13 TRBJ2-5 TRBV7-3 many NA CASSLTVRETQYF TGTGCCAGCAGCTTAACGGTCCGAGAGACCCAGTACTTC
16 TRBJ2-3 TRBV20-1 many TRBD2 CSARDQLAGDTDTQYF TGCAGTGCTAGAGATCAATTAGCGGGAGACACAGATACGCAGTATTTT
15 TRBJ1-1 TRBV5-1 many NA CASSLSGSVNTEAFF TGCGCCAGCAGCTTGTCGGGGTCGGTGAACACTGAAGCTTTCTTT
13 TRBJ2-1 TRBV6-2/TRBV6-3 many TRBD2 CATQRDSYNEQFF TGTGCCACCCAGCGGGACTCCTACAATGAGCAGTTCTTC
13 TRBJ2-5 TRBV27 NA NA CASGEVGYGTQYF TGTGCCAGCGGGGAGGTCGGGTACGGGACCCAGTACTTC
14 TRBJ2-7 TRBV18 many TRBD1 CASSLGQASVEQYF TGTGCCAGCTCACTTGGACAGGCCAGTGTCGAGCAGTACTTC
15 TRBJ2-1 TRBV5-1 many TRBD2 CASSETSGFGNEQFF TGCGCCAGCAGCGAGACTAGCGGCTTTGGCAATGAGCAGTTCTTC
13 TRBJ2-2 TRBV20-1 many NA CSARDRERGELFF TGCAGTGCTAGAGACAGGGAACGAGGGGAGCTGTTTTTT
14 TRBJ2-2 TRBV12-3/TRBV12-4 many NA CASSLTRDAGELFF TGTGCCAGCAGTTTAACCAGGGATGCCGGGGAGCTGTTTTTT
14 TRBJ2-3 TRBV5-1 NA NA CASSQPSPGDTQYF TGCGCCAGCAGCCAGCCTAGCCCCGGAGATACGCAGTATTTT
15 TRBJ2-2 TRBV5-1 many NA CASSLGGLNTGELFF TGCGCCAGCAGCTTGGGGGGACTGAACACCGGGGAGCTGTTTTTT
11 TRBJ2-7 TRBV29-1 many NA CSVDNGYEQYF TGCAGCGTTGATAACGGCTACGAGCAGTACTTC
13 TRBJ2-7 TRBV14 few NA CASSQDLGGEQYF TGTGCCAGCAGCCAAGATCTGGGTGGCGAGCAGTACTTC
14 TRBJ2-1 TRBV4-2 many NA CASSSRGNYNEQFF TGTGCCAGCAGCAGCCGGGGAAACTACAATGAGCAGTTCTTC
15 TRBJ2-2 TRBV10-3 NA TRBD2 CAIGGGAGGTGELFF TGTGCCATCGGAGGAGGGGCGGGAGGTACCGGGGAGCTGTTTTTT
14 TRBJ2-5 TRBV28 few NA CASSYAGRQKTQYF TGTGCCAGCAGTTACGCGGGACGACAGAAGACCCAGTACTTC
17 TRBJ2-1 TRBV4-1 many TRBD1 CASSPFSSGQKINEQFF TGCGCCAGCAGCCCCTTCAGTTCGGGACAGAAGATCAATGAGCAGTTCTTC
14 TRBJ2-7 TRBV11-3 few TRBD2 CATTSGRLAGEQYF TGTGCCACCACTAGCGGAAGGTTGGCGGGCGAGCAGTACTTC
14 TRBJ2-3 TRBV19 NA NA CASSMGLFTDTQYF TGTGCCAGTAGTATGGGTCTGTTCACAGATACGCAGTATTTT
11 TRBJ2-7 TRBV2 many NA CASSGDREQYF TGTGCCAGCAGTGGAGATCGCGAGCAGTACTTC
12 TRBJ2-5 TRBV20-1 many TRBD2 CSAMTSVETQYF TGCAGTGCTATGACTAGCGTTGAGACCCAGTACTTC
16 TRBJ2-1 TRBV2 many TRBD2 CASIGLAGIGNNEQFF TGTGCCAGCATCGGTCTAGCGGGAATCGGAAACAATGAGCAGTTCTTC
13 TRBJ1-3 TRBV11-2 NA NA CASSQGRGNTIYF TGTGCCAGCAGCCAGGGGCGAGGAAACACCATATATTTT
14 TRBJ2-7 TRBV7-2 many NA CASSLVVITYEQYF TGTGCCAGCAGCTTAGTTGTCATTACCTACGAGCAGTACTTC
16 TRBJ2-6 TRBV6-1 many TRBD1 CASSPTGADGANVLTF TGTGCCAGCAGTCCGACAGGGGCTGATGGGGCCAACGTCCTGACTTTC
16 TRBJ1-1 TRBV20-1 few NA CSARPLVAQTNTEAFF TGCAGTGCCAGACCTTTAGTAGCACAGACGAACACTGAAGCTTTCTTT
14 TRBJ2-2 TRBV24-1 NA TRBD2 CATSSGRYFGELFF TGTGCCACCTCTAGCGGGAGATATTTCGGGGAGCTGTTTTTT
13 TRBJ1-6 TRBV28 many NA CASSIEGGSPLHF TGTGCCAGCAGTATTGAGGGAGGTTCACCCCTCCACTTT
15 TRBJ2-2 TRBV7-6 many TRBD1 CASSLGTGSTGELFF TGTGCCAGCAGCTTAGGGACAGGCAGCACCGGGGAGCTGTTTTTT
14 TRBJ2-1 TRBV29-1 NA NA CSAITSRSYNEQFF TGCAGCGCGATCACTAGCCGCTCCTACAATGAGCAGTTCTTC
17 TRBJ1-1 TRBV28 many NA CASSPPGQRVVNTEAFF TGTGCCAGCAGTCCCCCTGGCCAGAGGGTGGTGAACACTGAAGCTTTCTTT
13 TRBJ2-5 TRBV10-2 many NA CASSRGARETQYF TGCGCCAGCAGTCGGGGGGCGCGGGAGACCCAGTACTTC
15 TRBJ2-1 TRBV20-1 few TRBD2 CSASTPSGRALEQFF TGCAGTGCTAGCACCCCTAGCGGGAGGGCCCTTGAGCAGTTCTTC
12 TRBJ2-5 TRBV6-1 NA NA CASSEDGETQYF TGTGCCAGCAGTGAAGATGGGGAGACCCAGTACTTC
12 TRBJ2-7 TRBV27 many NA CASNSPSSEQYF TGTGCCAGCAATTCACCTTCGAGCGAGCAGTACTTC
16 TRBJ2-3 TRBV20-1 many TRBD2 CSAQGLAGSSTDTQYF TGCAGTGCTCAAGGACTAGCGGGTTCGAGCACAGATACGCAGTATTTT
17 TRBJ1-2 TRBV7-9 many TRBD1 CASSSIGTGESYDGYTF TGTGCCAGCAGCTCAATTGGGACAGGGGAATCGTACGATGGCTACACCTTC
16 TRBJ1-1 TRBV27 many NA CATTLPTGTMNTEAFF TGTGCCACCACACTACCTACCGGGACGATGAACACTGAAGCTTTCTTT
14 TRBJ2-1 TRBV27 NA TRBD1 CASSPGQSGNEQFF TGTGCCAGCAGTCCGGGACAGAGCGGCAATGAGCAGTTCTTC
18 TRBJ1-5 TRBV6-1 few NA CARILIGGHVHSNQPQHF TGTGCCAGGATCTTGATTGGGGGGCACGTTCATAGCAATCAGCCCCAGCATTTT
14 TRBJ2-1 TRBV6-1 few TRBD2 CASRTSGIYNEQFF TGTGCCAGCAGGACTAGCGGGATCTACAATGAGCAGTTCTTC
14 TRBJ2-7 TRBV10-3 many TRBD2 CAISNSGSSYEQYF TGTGCCATCAGCAATAGCGGGAGCTCCTACGAGCAGTACTTC
16 TRBJ2-1 TRBV3-1 medium-sized NA CASSQESGTGWDEQFF TGTGCCAGCAGCCAAGAAAGTGGGACCGGGTGGGATGAGCAGTTCTTC
15 TRBJ2-7 TRBV6-6 many TRBD1 CASRGATGSSYEQYF TGTGCCAGCAGGGGGGCGACAGGGAGCTCCTACGAGCAGTACTTC
12 TRBJ2-2 TRBV9 many NA CASSKGAGELFF TGTGCCAGCAGCAAGGGCGCCGGGGAGCTGTTTTTT
14 TRBJ2-7 TRBV7-2 many TRBD1 CASSLDRGGYEQYF TGTGCCAGCAGCTTAGACAGGGGCGGCTACGAGCAGTACTTC